The rows below give T cell receptor beta chains drawn from one sample of a study of technical replicates of blood from several donors. TCRdb keeps only in-frame clones here, not all; method: immunoSEQ multiplex PCR. Counted here are about 85,000 clones, about 94% occurring once; the ten biggest clones make up 0.25% to 0.3%. Sequenced: T cells isolated from PBMCs. All receptors come from a human donor in good health. The CDR3 runs from the conserved cysteine through the conserved F or W. Fields, in order: CDR3 DNA, CDR3 protein, J gene, V gene, D gene. The D gene is left open where the match is weak.

DNA: TGTGCCAGCAGCCCGGAGACTATGGGGATCTACAATGAGCAGTTCTTC; CDR3: CASSPETMGIYNEQFF; J: TRBJ2-1; V: TRBV4-2; D: .
DNA: TGTGCCAGCAGTTCCCGGGTCACCCGGAACACCGGGGAGCTGTTTTTT; CDR3: CASSSRVTRNTGELFF; J: TRBJ2-2; V: TRBV6-6; D: .
DNA: TGTGCCAGCAGCGTAGAGGGGCAGGGCTCTTACTATGGCTACACCTTC; CDR3: CASSVEGQGSYYGYTF; J: TRBJ1-2; V: TRBV9; D: .
DNA: TGTGCCAGCAGCCCGCTAAGGGAAAGGACTGGTGAGCAGTTCTTC; CDR3: CASSPLRERTGEQFF; J: TRBJ2-1; V: TRBV6-5; D: .
DNA: TGTGCCAGCAGCCGAGCGGCCAGGGGTGACTATGGCTACACCTTC; CDR3: CASSRAARGDYGYTF; J: TRBJ1-2; V: TRBV5-6; D: .
DNA: TGTGCCTGGAGTGAATGGGACATCAATCAGCCCCAGCATTTT; CDR3: CAWSEWDINQPQHF; J: TRBJ1-5; V: TRBV30; D: .
DNA: TGCGCCAGCAGCCAGCGGGACGAGCAGTACTTC; CDR3: CASSQRDEQYF; J: TRBJ2-7; V: TRBV4-1; D: .
DNA: TGCGCCAGCAGTACGACAGGGCGGGCTGAAGCTTTCTTT; CDR3: CASSTTGRAEAFF; J: TRBJ1-1; V: TRBV10-2; D: TRBD1
DNA: TGTGCCAGCAGCTTAGGGCGGGATGGAAACACCATATATTTT; CDR3: CASSLGRDGNTIYF; J: TRBJ1-3; V: TRBV7-9; D: .
DNA: TGTGCCAGCGGAGGGACGGGGGAGACCCAGTACTTC; CDR3: CASGGTGETQYF; J: TRBJ2-5; V: TRBV14; D: .
DNA: TGTGCCAGCAGCCAACACCGGGACAGGGTTTGGGAAAACACTGAAGCTTTCTTT; CDR3: CASSQHRDRVWENTEAFF; J: TRBJ1-1; V: TRBV14; D: TRBD1
DNA: TGTGCCAGCAGCCCAACCGGGGGGGGAGTGACAGGCCCCTCTGGAAACACCATATATTTT; CDR3: CASSPTGGGVTGPSGNTIYF; J: TRBJ1-3; V: TRBV11-3; D: .
DNA: TGTGCCACCAGCAGCCGGGACACAATCTACGAGCAGTACTTC; CDR3: CATSSRDTIYEQYF; J: TRBJ2-7; V: TRBV15; D: .
DNA: TGTGCCAGCAGCCCTGACTCAGGGCAAGAGACCCAGTACTTC; CDR3: CASSPDSGQETQYF; J: TRBJ2-5; V: TRBV11-3; D: .
DNA: TGTGCCAGCAGCTTGGTCGGGACCGGGGAGCTGTTTTTT; CDR3: CASSLVGTGELFF; J: TRBJ2-2; V: TRBV5-8; D: .